This T cell receptor beta chain stems from a study of T cells in Graves' hyperthyroidism and ophthalmopathy. Notes on the study in general: In the analysis, a 13 V-J model separated ophthalmopathy from stable hyperthyroidism. Most clonotypes expanded in thyroid above 0.001 were likewise present in blood. The model's output predicted ophthalmopathy at a median of 6.5 months prior to onset.

This clonotype was counted many times. Its antigen is still unknown. RNA transcripts yielded amplified TCR beta CDR3 regions. Primed by the HTBI set, a first-round RT-PCR was run on the TCR CDR3. TCRdb itself ran the multiplex PCR reads through MiXCR, one entry per CDR3 protein. In the table there are 400,000 to 500,000 distinct CDR3 sequences, around 14% of which are singletons. Uncontrolled infection, other autoimmune disease, pregnancy or lactation excluded patients. V lost 8 bases and J lost 1, with 8 bases in between. This CDR3 comprises 12 residues. Per germline, CDR1 MNHEY and CDR2 SMNVEV (reference sequence).

This receptor was taken from a woman younger than 35 with Graves' hyperthyroidism. The V call is TRBV27, the J call TRBJ1-2; the D is unclear. The sequenced sample consisted of blood. CDR3 nucleotides: TGTGCCAGCCACGACGGTAACTATGGCTACACCTTC. The encoded protein is CASHDGNYGYTF.